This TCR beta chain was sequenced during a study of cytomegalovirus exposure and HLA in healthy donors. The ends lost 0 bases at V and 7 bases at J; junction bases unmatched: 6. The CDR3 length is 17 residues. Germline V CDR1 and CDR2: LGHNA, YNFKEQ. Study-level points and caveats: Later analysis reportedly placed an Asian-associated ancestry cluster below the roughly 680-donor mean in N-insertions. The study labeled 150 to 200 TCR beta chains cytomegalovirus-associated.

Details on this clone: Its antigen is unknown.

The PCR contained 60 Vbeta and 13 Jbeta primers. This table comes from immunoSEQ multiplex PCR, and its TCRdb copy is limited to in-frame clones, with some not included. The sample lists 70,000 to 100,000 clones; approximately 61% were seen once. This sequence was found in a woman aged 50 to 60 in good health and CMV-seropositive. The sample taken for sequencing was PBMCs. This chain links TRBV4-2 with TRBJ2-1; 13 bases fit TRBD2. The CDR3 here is CASSQETSGGAVNEQFF. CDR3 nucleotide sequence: TGTGCCAGCAGCCAAGAAACTAGCGGGGGGGCCGTGAATGAGCAGTTCTTC.